This T cell receptor (beta chain) was sequenced for a study of identical twins' blood T cells. Study conclusions and caveats: Out-of-frame TCRbeta clonotypes reportedly had markedly more similar V usage in twins than unrelated donors.

Germline V gives CDR1 SNHLY, CDR2 FYNNEI. The CDR3 length is 16 residues. The trim removed 5 bases at V and 6 bases at J, leaving 9 bases unmatched. A previously described protocol, modified, built RNA-based TCR cDNA libraries. Original processing notes: Each library had 2.2 to 3.6 million CDR3 reads and about 100,000 to nearly 500,000 clonotypes. In TCRdb, the 5' RACE reads were re-called with MiXCR into one record per CDR3 protein. The V and J calls come from TCRdb's annotation, not from the publication. Here the sample spans 400,000 or so distinct CDR3 sequences, under 30% being singletons. Turning to this clonotype: Its antigen is unknown.

The chain joins TRBV2 to TRBJ2-1; TRBD2 matches 11 bases. The receptor was isolated from a woman aged 18-50 years in good health. The source material was PBMCs. Here the CDR3 reads CASSSRTSGSTNEQFF. The CDR3 DNA follows: TGTGCCAGCAGTTCTCGAACTAGCGGGAGTACCAATGAGCAGTTCTTC.